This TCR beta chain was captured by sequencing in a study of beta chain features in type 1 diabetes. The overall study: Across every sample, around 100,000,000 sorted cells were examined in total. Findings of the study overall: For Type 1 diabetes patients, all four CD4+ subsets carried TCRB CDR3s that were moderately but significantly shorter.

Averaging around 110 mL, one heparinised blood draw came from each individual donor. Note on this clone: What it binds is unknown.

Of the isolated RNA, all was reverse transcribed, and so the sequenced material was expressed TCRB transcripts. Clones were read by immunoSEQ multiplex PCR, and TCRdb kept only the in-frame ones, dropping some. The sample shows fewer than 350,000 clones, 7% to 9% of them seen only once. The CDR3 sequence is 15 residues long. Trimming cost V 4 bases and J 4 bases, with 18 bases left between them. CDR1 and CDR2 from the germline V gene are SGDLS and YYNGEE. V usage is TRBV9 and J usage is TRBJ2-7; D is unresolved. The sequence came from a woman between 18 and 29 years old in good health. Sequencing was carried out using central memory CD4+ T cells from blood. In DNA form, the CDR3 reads TGTGCCAGCAGCATCCGTCCTGGCCCCTTATACGAGCAGTACTTC. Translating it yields CASSIRPGPLYEQYF.